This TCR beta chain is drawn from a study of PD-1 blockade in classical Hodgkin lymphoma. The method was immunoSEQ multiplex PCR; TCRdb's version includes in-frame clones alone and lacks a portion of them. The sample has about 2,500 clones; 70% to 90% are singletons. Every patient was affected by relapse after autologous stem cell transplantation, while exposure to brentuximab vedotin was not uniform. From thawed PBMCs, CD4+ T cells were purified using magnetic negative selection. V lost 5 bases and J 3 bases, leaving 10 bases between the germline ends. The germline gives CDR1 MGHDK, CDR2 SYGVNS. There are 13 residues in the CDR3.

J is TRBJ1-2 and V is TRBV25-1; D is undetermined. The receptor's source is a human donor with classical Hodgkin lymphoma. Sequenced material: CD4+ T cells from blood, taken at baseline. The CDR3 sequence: CASSPNYDYGYTF. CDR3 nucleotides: TGTGCCAGCAGTCCTAATTATGACTATGGCTACACCTTC.